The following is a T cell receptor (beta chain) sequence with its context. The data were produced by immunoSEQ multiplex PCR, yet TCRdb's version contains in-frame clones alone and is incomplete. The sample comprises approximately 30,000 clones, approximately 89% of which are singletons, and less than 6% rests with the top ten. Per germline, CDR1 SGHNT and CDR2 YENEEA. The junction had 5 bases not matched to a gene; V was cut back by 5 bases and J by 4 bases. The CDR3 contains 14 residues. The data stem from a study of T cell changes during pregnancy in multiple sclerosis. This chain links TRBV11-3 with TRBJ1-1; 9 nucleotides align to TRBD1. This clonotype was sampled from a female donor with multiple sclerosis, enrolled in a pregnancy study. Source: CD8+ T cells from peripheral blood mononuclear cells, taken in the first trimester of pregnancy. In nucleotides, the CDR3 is TGTGCCAGCAGCCAGACAGGGGGTAGCACTGAAGCTTTCTTT. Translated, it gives CASSQTGGSTEAFF.